This TCR beta chain comes out of a study of blood T cell repertoires in COVID-19. On the study more broadly: Whether acute or convalescent, the COVID-19 samples came from the United States, Italy and Spain. T cells, B-cell-depleted T cells, or PBMCs supplied cDNA or gDNA.

Across 20 to 25 US areas, participants ranged in age from 18 to 89 years. Participants were placed into cohorts based on the clinical history they reported. Assay used: immunoSEQ multiplex PCR; TCRdb lists only in-frame clones, some missing. The sample lists 180,000 or so clones, roughly 90% occurring once. This clone occurred many times. Germline V gives CDR1 KGHSH, CDR2 LQKENI. This CDR3 has 16 amino acids. V shed 3 bases, J shed 2 bases, and the junction held 5 bases outside the gene matches. V gene TRBV18 combines with J gene TRBJ2-2; 8 nucleotides match TRBD1. This sequence was found in a human donor with acute COVID-19. The donor label of this sample is uncertain. Sequenced material: PBMCs or T cells enriched from blood (not recorded which). The CDR3 DNA is TGTGCCAGCTCACCCCCGGGACAGGCTAACACCGGGGAGCTGTTTTTT. Translated: CASSPPGQANTGELFF.